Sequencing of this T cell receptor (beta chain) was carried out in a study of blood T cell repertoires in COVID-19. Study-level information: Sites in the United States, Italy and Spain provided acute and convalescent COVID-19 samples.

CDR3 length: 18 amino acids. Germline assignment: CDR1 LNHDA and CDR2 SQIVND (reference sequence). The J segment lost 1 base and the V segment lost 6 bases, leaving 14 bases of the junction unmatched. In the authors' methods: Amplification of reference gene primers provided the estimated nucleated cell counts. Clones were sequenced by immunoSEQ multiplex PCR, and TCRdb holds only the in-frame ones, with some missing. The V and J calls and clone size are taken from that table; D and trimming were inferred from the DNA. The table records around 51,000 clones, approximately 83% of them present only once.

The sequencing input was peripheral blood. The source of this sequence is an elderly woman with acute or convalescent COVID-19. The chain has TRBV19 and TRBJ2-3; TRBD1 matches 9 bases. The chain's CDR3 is CASRQPFLGTGRTDTQYF. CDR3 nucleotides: TGTGCCAGTAGGCAACCATTCCTTGGGACAGGGCGCACAGATACGCAGTATTTT.